This T cell receptor beta chain emerged from a study of OX40 agonist ivuxolimab in advanced cancers. About the study: Patient treatment consisted of intravenous ivuxolimab administration every 2 weeks at 0.01 to 10 mg/kg.

Study findings and constraints: Dose levels from 0.1 to 3.0 mg/kg saw CD4+ and CD8+ blood T cells expand clonally by week 6.

Only in-frame clones appear in the TCRdb table, and some are missing; sequencing was by immunoSEQ multiplex PCR. The repertoire consists of 100,000 or so clones, with 90% occurring once and the leading ten covering roughly 0.3%. Worth noting for this clone: The antigen is unknown.

This CDR3 is 12 amino acids long. V was clipped by 5 bases and J by 10 bases; unmatched bases: 6. Germline V gives CDR1 MNHEY, CDR2 SVGAGI. The TCR sequence derives from an adult with an advanced solid tumor such as melanoma, head and neck, liver or kidney cancer. The source material was CD4+ or CD8+ T cells sorted from blood, sampled in a trial of the OX40 agonist ivuxolimab. The rearrangement joins TRBV6-5 to TRBJ2-7; the match to TRBD1 covers 9 bases. CDR3 protein: CASSAGTGLQYF. CDR3 DNA sequence: TGTGCCAGCAGTGCCGGGACAGGGTTACAGTACTTC.